The rows below give T cell receptor beta chains drawn from one sample of a study of post-analysis software for immune sequencing data. TCRdb fed the PCR reads into MiXCR, producing one record per CDR3 protein. Here the sample spans roughly 570,000 distinct CDR3 sequences, 30% to 40% being singletons. Sequences were obtained from blood. The receptors stem from a girl between 2 and 17 years old with multiple sclerosis. Each CDR3 is given with its conserved first and last residue. The order of the fields is J gene, V gene, clone size, D gene, CDR3 protein, CDR3 DNA. D genes are given only for firm matches. Only part of the rows carry a size: once, few, many, or a class if the clone is expanded.

TRBJ2-3,TRBV10-3,few,TRBD1,CAISESGTGGPDTQYF,TGTGCCATCAGTGAGTCTGGGACAGGGGGCCCAGATACGCAGTATTTT
TRBJ1-1,TRBV11-2,-,-,CASSLTGNPNTEAFF,TGTGCCAGCAGCTTAACTGGAAACCCGAACACTGAAGCTTTCTTT
TRBJ2-5,TRBV7-3,-,TRBD2,CASSYSGAGETQYF,TGTGCCAGCAGTTACAGCGGGGCTGGTGAGACCCAGTACTTC
TRBJ1-6,TRBV6-4,-,-,CASRQVFSSPLHF,TGTGCCAGCAGGCAGGTTTTCAGTTCACCCCTCCACTTT
TRBJ2-5,TRBV6-5,few,-,CASSWTVRAKTQYF,TGTGCCAGCAGTTGGACGGTTCGGGCGAAGACCCAGTACTTC
TRBJ2-5,TRBV14,-,TRBD1,CASSQDQLGTEETQYF,TGTGCCAGCAGCCAAGATCAACTTGGGACAGAAGAGACCCAGTACTTC
TRBJ1-1,TRBV10-2,-,-,CASTTGNTEAFF,TGCGCCAGCACGACAGGGAACACTGAAGCTTTCTTT
TRBJ2-1,TRBV11-1,-,-,CASSFLGPQYNEQFF,TGTGCCAGCAGCTTTCTGGGGCCACAATACAATGAGCAGTTCTTC
TRBJ1-2,TRBV27,many,-,CASSPVDLPRYGYTF,TGTGCCAGCAGTCCAGTGGATCTGCCCCGCTATGGCTACACCTTC
TRBJ2-2,TRBV10-1,-,TRBD2,CASSESPRLAGGLNTGELFF,TGCGCCAGCAGTGAGTCCCCCCGACTAGCGGGGGGGCTGAACACCGGGGAGCTGTTTTTT
TRBJ2-7,TRBV27,-,-,CASMRLIGPGEQYF,TGTGCCAGCATGAGACTGATCGGCCCGGGGGAGCAGTACTTC
TRBJ1-2,TRBV20-1,-,TRBD1,CSAYMSGTELTTF,TGCAGTGCTTATATGTCCGGGACAGAGCTTACCACCTTC
TRBJ2-5,TRBV12-3/TRBV12-4,-,-,CASSLEHEQYF,TGTGCCAGCAGTTTAGAGCATGAGCAGTACTTC
TRBJ2-7,TRBV29-1,many,-,CSVSGRTYEQYF,TGCAGCGTTTCCGGGCGTACCTACGAGCAGTACTTC
TRBJ1-6,TRBV7-2,-,-,CASSFSRTEPSPLHF,TGTGCCAGCAGCTTTTCCAGGACAGAGCCTTCACCCCTCCACTTT
TRBJ2-3,TRBV10-3,many,-,CAISESTLQYF,TGTGCCATCAGTGAGTCGACTTTGCAGTATTTT
TRBJ1-2,TRBV4-1,-,TRBD1,CASSRPGTGQGYGYTF,TGCGCCAGCAGCCGACCCGGCACGGGACAGGGCTATGGCTACACCTTC
TRBJ2-5,TRBV20-1,-,TRBD1,CSATGTGIPETQYF,TGCAGTGCAACCGGGACAGGGATCCCAGAGACCCAGTACTTC
TRBJ2-2,TRBV28,-,TRBD1,CASSLSEGASGELFF,TGTGCCAGCAGTTTATCCGAGGGGGCGTCCGGGGAGCTGTTTTTT
TRBJ2-7,TRBV15,-,-,CATSREPESYEQYF,TGTGCCACCAGCAGAGAACCCGAATCGTACGAGCAGTACTTC
TRBJ2-2,TRBV11-2,-,TRBD2,CASSLEGLAGVNTGELFF,TGTGCCAGCAGCTTAGAGGGACTAGCGGGGGTAAACACCGGGGAGCTGTTTTTT
TRBJ2-4,TRBV6-2/TRBV6-3,-,-,CASSYMGVKNIQYF,TGTGCCAGCAGTTACATGGGTGTCAAAAACATTCAGTACTTC
TRBJ2-1,TRBV20-1,few,TRBD1,CSARGPGQHNEQFF,TGCAGTGCTAGAGGTCCGGGACAGCACAATGAGCAGTTCTTC
TRBJ2-5,TRBV7-3,-,TRBD2,CASSATSAGPRETQYF,TGTGCCAGCAGCGCTACTAGCGCGGGGCCTCGAGAGACCCAGTACTTC
TRBJ2-5,TRBV7-3,-,TRBD2,CASSLKPLTGGPGETQYF,TGTGCCAGCAGCTTAAAACCCCTAACGGGGGGGCCCGGAGAGACCCAGTACTTC
TRBJ2-5,TRBV5-4,few,-,CASSLVTQETQYF,TGTGCCAGCAGCTTGGTTACCCAAGAGACCCAGTACTTC
TRBJ2-5,TRBV7-6,few,TRBD1,CASSLRDSMYQETQYF,TGTGCCAGCAGCTTACGGGACAGCATGTACCAAGAGACCCAGTACTTC
TRBJ2-5,TRBV11-1,few,TRBD2,CASSGGVLETQYF,TGTGCCAGCAGCGGGGGGGTCCTGGAGACCCAGTACTTC
TRBJ2-4,TRBV7-9,-,-,CASSLTPSDIQYF,TGTGCCAGCAGCTTAACCCCATCGGACATTCAGTACTTC
TRBJ2-1,TRBV10-2,few,-,CASSDTVRVDEQFF,TGCGCCAGCAGTGATACCGTTCGGGTCGATGAGCAGTTCTTC
TRBJ2-3,TRBV5-1,few,TRBD2,CASSGGTSGLTDTQYF,TGCGCCAGCAGCGGCGGGACTAGCGGTCTCACAGATACGCAGTATTTT
TRBJ2-3,TRBV10-3,-,-,CAISGEPSTDTQYF,TGTGCCATCTCGGGGGAACCTAGCACAGATACGCAGTATTTT
TRBJ2-5,TRBV20-1,-,-,CSARIGTRETQYF,TGCAGTGCTAGAATTGGGACACGAGAGACCCAGTACTTC
TRBJ1-4,TRBV2,-,-,CASSDRRGTNEKLFF,TGTGCCAGCAGCGACCGGCGGGGAACTAATGAAAAACTGTTTTTT
TRBJ2-5,TRBV6-5,many,-,CASSRFQETQYF,TGTGCCAGCAGCAGGTTTCAAGAGACCCAGTACTTC
TRBJ2-5,TRBV20-1,few,TRBD1,CSARGDRGIGETQYF,TGCAGTGCTAGAGGCGACAGGGGGATTGGGGAGACCCAGTACTTC
TRBJ2-1,TRBV4-2,-,TRBD2,CASSQDKSRLAGNSKNNEQFF,TGTGCCAGCAGCCAAGATAAGTCTAGACTAGCGGGGAATAGTAAAAACAATGAGCAGTTCTTC
TRBJ1-2,TRBV20-1,medium-sized,TRBD1,CSAHLGQGGYGYTF,TGCAGTGCCCATCTAGGACAGGGGGGCTATGGCTACACCTTC
TRBJ2-5,TRBV20-1,many,TRBD1,CSASARPGTGDSKTQYF,TGCAGTGCTAGCGCTAGACCCGGGACAGGGGATTCGAAGACCCAGTACTTC
TRBJ1-2,TRBV20-1,-,TRBD1,CSASRDRVTNYGYTF,TGCAGTGCGAGTCGGGACAGGGTTACGAACTATGGCTACACCTTC
TRBJ2-7,TRBV20-1,few,-,CSATPRHLRAEQYF,TGCAGTGCTACACCCCGTCACCTCAGGGCCGAGCAGTACTTC
TRBJ1-5,TRBV3-1,-,TRBD1,CASSQGTGEQPQHF,TGTGCCAGCAGCCAAGGGACAGGGGAACAGCCCCAGCATTTT
TRBJ2-7,TRBV20-1,-,-,CSARSPWEQYF,TGCAGTGCTAGATCTCCCTGGGAGCAGTACTTC
TRBJ2-1,TRBV7-9,few,-,CASRIETQFF,TGTGCCAGCAGGATAGAGACCCAGTTCTTC
TRBJ2-4,TRBV5-1,-,TRBD2,CAGSSSGGALWDIQYF,TGCGCCGGCAGCTCTAGCGGGGGGGCCCTTTGGGACATTCAGTACTTC
TRBJ2-7,TRBV5-1,-,-,CASSFSLEGTGYEQYF,TGCGCCAGCAGCTTTTCGCTCGAGGGCACGGGTTACGAGCAGTACTTC
TRBJ1-1,TRBV14,-,-,CASSLTGLGAEAFF,TGTGCCAGCAGCCTAACAGGGCTTGGCGCTGAAGCTTTCTTT
TRBJ1-1,TRBV24-1,-,-,CATSDLEGRGAFF,TGTGCCACCAGTGATTTAGAGGGGCGGGGGGCTTTCTTT
TRBJ2-1,TRBV6-6,few,TRBD2,CASSYQGWGGAYNEQFF,TGTGCCAGCAGTTACCAAGGCTGGGGAGGGGCCTACAATGAGCAGTTCTTC
TRBJ1-2,TRBV20-1,-,-,CSAWDVGYGYTF,TGCAGTGCCTGGGATGTGGGCTATGGCTACACCTTC
TRBJ2-7,TRBV20-1,-,TRBD2,CSASVPTRGSAYEQYF,TGCAGTGCTAGCGTACCGACTCGCGGGAGCGCCTACGAGCAGTACTTC
TRBJ1-6,TRBV4-1,-,TRBD1,CASRRLGQGKNSPLHF,TGCGCCAGCAGACGACTAGGACAGGGGAAGAATTCACCCCTCCACTTT
TRBJ2-3,TRBV5-6,-,-,CASSGRRDTQYF,TGTGCCAGCAGTGGAAGGAGAGATACGCAGTATTTT
TRBJ2-5,TRBV5-1,-,-,CASSLVGTVGRQETQYF,TGCGCCAGCAGCTTGGTAGGGACCGTGGGACGACAAGAGACCCAGTACTTC